These 23 T cell receptor beta chains originate from one sample sequenced in a study of blood T cell repertoires in COVID-19 (TCRdb year 2020). To prepare the library, the immunoSEQ multiplex PCR assay was applied. TCRdb re-hosts the immuneACCESS table, in-frame sequences only. Its copies lack some clones; in the studies checked, an unresolved V gene accounts for under half of them, and the cause for the rest is not known. The sample table contains roughly 220,000 clones; only one count was recorded for 86% of them. Around 2.2% of the sample goes to the ten largest clones. What was sequenced was peripheral blood. The source of these receptors is a man aged 25-40 years who had recovered from COVID-19.

The J gene is TRBJ1-1, the V gene TRBV19, with unresolved D. The CDR3 covers 16 residues. V shed 7 bases and J shed 0 bases, with 18 bases lying between them. CDR1 is LNHDA, CDR2 SQIVND, per germline (reference sequence). The CDR3 here is CASTPFEGFMNTEAFF. CDR3 nucleotide sequence: TGTGCCAGTACCCCCTTTGAGGGATTCATGAACACTGAAGCTTTCTTT. The full variable domain, in which reference TRBV19 and TRBJ1-1 provide the parts outside the CDR3, is DGGITQSPKYLFRKEGQNVTLSCEQNLNHDAMYWYRQDPGQGLRLIYYSQIVNDFQKGDIAEGYSVSREKKESFPLTVTSAQKNPTAFYLCASTPFEGFMNTEAFFGQGTRLTVV.

This rearrangement joins TRBV6-5 to TRBJ2-7; D gene uncertain. The germline CDR1 and CDR2 sequences are MNHEY and SVGAGI. The length of the CDR3 is 14 residues. The V end lost 0 bases, the J end lost 2 bases, and 8 bases lay between the germline ends. CDR3 sequence (DNA): TGTGCCAGCAGTTACTCGGCGGCCACCTACGAGCAGTACTTC. Translation: CASSYSAATYEQYF.

The V and J genes are TRBV12-3 or TRBV12-4 and TRBJ1-4; D gene unclear. V shed 3 bases and J shed 8 bases, with 10 bases lying between them. This CDR3 is 13 amino acids long. CDR3 nucleotide sequence: TGTGCCAGCAGTTTTCGGGTTCGGGAAAAACTGTTTTTT. It yields the protein CASSFRVREKLFF.

This clone was found a few times. The rearrangement links TRBV12-3 or TRBV12-4 to TRBJ1-2, with D possibly being TRBD1 (6 bases). This CDR3 has 13 amino acids. The V gene lost 7 bases and the J gene lost 8 bases, with 17 bases spanning the gap. This CDR3 is CASNEMGAAGYTF. For the CDR3, the DNA is TGTGCCAGCAATGAAATGGGGGCCGCGGGCTACACCTTC.

CDR3 DNA sequence: TGTGCCAGCAGCGAGAGACAGGGAGGTGGAAACACCATATATTTT. It specifies CASSERQGGGNTIYF. The genes are TRBV9 and TRBJ1-3; 7 positions agree with TRBD1. The ends lost 3 bases at V and 3 bases at J; junction bases unmatched: 6. CDR1 and CDR2 from the germline V gene are SGDLS and YYNGEE. CDR3 size: 15 residues.

CDR3 sequence reads: CASSTGGAQPQHF. In nucleotides, the CDR3 is TGTGCCAGCAGCACCGGGGGGGCTCAGCCCCAGCATTTT. The V gene is TRBV7-9, the J gene TRBJ1-5, with D possibly being TRBD1 (6 bases). This CDR3 region has 13 residues. Germline V gene sequence: CDR1 SEHNR, CDR2 FQNEAQ (reference sequence). V gave up 5 bases and J gave up 6 bases, with 11 bases separating them. The full variable domain, its missing parts supplied by reference TRBV7-9 and TRBJ1-5, is DTGVSQNPRHKITKRGQNVTFRCDPISEHNRLYWYRQTLGQGPEFLTYFQNEAQLEKSRLLSDRFSAERPKGSFSTLEIQRTEQGDSAMYLCASSTGGAQPQHFGDGTRLSIL.

V usage is TRBV2 and J usage is TRBJ1-5; unclear D gene. Trimming cost V 6 bases and J 1 base, with 10 bases left between them. CDR1 and CDR2 (germline): SNHLY, FYNNEI. This CDR3 region has 14 residues. This CDR3 reads CASRGAWSNQPQHF. CDR3 in DNA: TGTGCCAGCAGGGGCGCATGGAGCAATCAGCCCCAGCATTTT. The variable domain in full, with the rest retrieved from reference TRBV2 and TRBJ1-5, is EPEVTQTPSHQVTQMGQEVILRCVPISNHLYFYWYRQILGQKVEFLVSFYNNEISEKSEIFDDQFSVERPDGSNFTLKIRSTKLEDSAMYFCASRGAWSNQPQHFGDGTRLSIL.

V is TRBV5-8 and J is TRBJ2-7; D not certain. CDR1 and CDR2 (germline): SGHTS, YDEGEE. This CDR3 has 12 residues. Trimming pared 1 base from V and 4 bases from J, leaving 6 bases between. In nucleotides, the CDR3 is TGTGCCAGCAGCTTGACAAAATACGAGCAGTACTTC. Its translation is CASSLTKYEQYF. The whole variable domain, remainder taken from reference TRBV5-8 and TRBJ2-7, is EAGVTQSPTHLIKTRGQQATLRCSPISGHTSVYWYQQALGLGLQFLLWYDEGEERNRGNFPPRFSGRQFPNYSSELNVNALELEDSALYLCASSLTKYEQYFGPGTRLTVT.

This chain uses TRBV9 with TRBJ2-6, with a possible D match to TRBD2 (6 bases). Trimming removed 6 bases from V and 1 base from J, with 29 bases in between. The CDR3 contains 21 residues. Germline CDR1 is SGDLS and CDR2 is YYNGEE. DNA for the CDR3: TGTGCCAGCACTGCTAAGCGTTGGTTAACTCGGGGGAGTTCTGGGGCCAACGTCCTGACTTTC. This sequence encodes CASTAKRWLTRGSSGANVLTF.

The table lists this clone with a count of one. The gene calls are TRBV6-2 or TRBV6-3 and TRBJ2-1; 11 nucleotides align to TRBD2. CDR1 is MNHEY, CDR2 SVGEGT, per germline. The CDR3 is 17 residues long. Trimming at V came to 0 bases and at J to 5 bases, leaving 6 bases not matched to a gene. CDR3 residues: CASSYSPGLAADNEQFF. The CDR3 region has the DNA TGTGCCAGCAGTTACTCCCCGGGACTAGCGGCCGACAATGAGCAGTTCTTC.

The chain employs TRBV19 and TRBJ2-1, with 11 bases lining up with TRBD1. The CDR3 contains 17 residues. CDR1 is LNHDA, CDR2 SQIVND, per germline (reference sequence). V was pared by 5 bases and J by 7 bases, with 13 bases of the junction left unmatched. The CDR3 loop is CASSPQSGTGGINEQFF. CDR3 DNA sequence: TGTGCCAGTAGTCCCCAAAGCGGGACAGGGGGTATAAATGAGCAGTTCTTC.

This sequence joins TRBV10-1 and TRBJ2-2; a possible D gene is TRBD1 (5 bases). This CDR3 region has 12 residues. V lost 4 bases to trimming and J lost 14 bases, with 14 bases between them. Germline V gives CDR1 WNHNN, CDR2 SYGVQD (reference sequence). The CDR3 nucleotides read TGCGCCAGCAGTGGACGGACAAGAGAACTGTTTTTT. Its translation is CASSGRTRELFF.

The V gene is TRBV9, the J gene TRBJ2-7; 10 bases map to TRBD1. Looked up from germline, CDR1 is SGDLS and CDR2 is YYNGEE. CDR3 length: 15 residues. The V segment lost 3 bases and the J segment 2 bases; nucleotides outside the gene matches: 5. Here the CDR3 reads CASSGGGQGPYEQYF. In DNA, the CDR3 is TGTGCCAGCAGCGGCGGGGGACAGGGGCCCTACGAGCAGTACTTC. Together with reference TRBV9 and TRBJ2-7, the CDR3 gives the full variable domain: DSGVTQTPKHLITATGQRVTLRCSPRSGDLSVYWYQQSLDQGLQFLIQYYNGEERAKGNILERFSAQQFPDLHSELNLSSLELGDSALYFCASSGGGQGPYEQYFGPGTRLTVT.

The chain has TRBV6-2 or TRBV6-3 and TRBJ2-3; 9 nucleotides line up with TRBD2. This CDR3 is 16 amino acids long. Germline CDR1 is MNHEY and CDR2 is SVGEGT. V was clipped by 5 bases and J by 7 bases; unmatched bases: 13. DNA of the CDR3: TGTGCCAGCAGTCTCCCGGGACTAGCCGAAGGTAATACGCAGTATTTT. It translates to CASSLPGLAEGNTQYF.

J is TRBJ1-2 and V is TRBV5-5; D is uncertain. Germline CDR1 and CDR2: SGHKS and YYEKEE (reference sequence). Trimming pared 0 bases from V and 5 bases from J, leaving 26 bases between. The length of the CDR3 is 19 residues. The CDR3 DNA reads TGTGCCAGCAGCTTGGCGATCCGACTGAGCGATTCCTTACCTTATGGCTACACCTTC. Its protein is CASSLAIRLSDSLPYGYTF.

J is TRBJ2-7 and V is TRBV10-3, with D unresolved. The germline V and J ends were trimmed by 11 bases and 5 bases, with 4 bases remaining between them. Germline V CDR1 and CDR2: ENHRY, SYGVKD. This CDR3 region has 8 residues. CDR3 sequence: CAAHEQYF. CDR3 nucleotides: TGTGCCGCGCACGAGCAGTACTTC.

J is TRBJ2-1 and V is TRBV5-4; D possibly corresponds to TRBD2 (7 bases). The CDR3 is made up of 15 amino acids. Germline V CDR1 and CDR2: SGHNT, YYREEE (reference sequence). Trimming pared 4 bases from V and 8 bases from J, leaving 19 bases between. CDR3 amino acids: CASSPDGGPIDEQFF. The CDR3 coding sequence is TGTGCCAGCAGCCCGGACGGGGGGCCCATTGATGAGCAGTTCTTC.

This clone was observed a single time. The chain carries TRBV7-2 and TRBJ1-1, with D maybe TRBD1 (6 bases). This CDR3 is 16 amino acids long. Germline V lookup: CDR1 SGHTA, CDR2 FQGNSA. The V end lost 1 base, the J end lost 0 bases, and 12 bases lay between the germline ends. The CDR3 DNA sequence: TGTGCCAGCAGCTTAGGGGGTACAGGGATGAACACTGAAGCTTTCTTT. Translated, it gives CASSLGGTGMNTEAFF. Full variable domain (remainder filled in from reference TRBV7-2 and TRBJ1-1): GAGVSQSPSNKVTEKGKDVELRCDPISGHTALYWYRQSLGQGLEFLIYFQGNSAPDKSGLPSDRFSAERTGGSVSTLTIQRTQQEDSAVYLCASSLGGTGMNTEAFFGQGTRLTVV.

The rearrangement links TRBV2 to TRBJ1-5; TRBD1 matches at 7 bases. Losses at the gene ends were 9 bases for V and 0 bases for J; bases not matched to a gene: 5. The length of the CDR3 is 14 residues. Germline-derived CDR1 and CDR2 are SNHLY and FYNNEI. CDR3 loop: CARGQKDSNQPQHF. For the CDR3, the DNA is TGTGCCAGGGGACAGAAAGATAGCAATCAGCCCCAGCATTTT.

V and J are TRBV5-4 and TRBJ2-3; D possibly corresponds to TRBD2 (6 bases). The V and J ends lost 3 bases and 3 bases respectively, with 17 bases between them. This CDR3 comprises 16 residues. CDR1 is SGHNT, CDR2 YYREEE, per germline (reference sequence). The CDR3 region has the DNA TGTGCCAGCAGCTGGGCGGGACGACCAGGTACAGATACGCAGTATTTT. Translating gives CASSWAGRPGTDTQYF.

The V call is TRBV27, the J call TRBJ2-7; 8 bases are shared with TRBD2. The trim removed 6 bases at V and 3 bases at J, leaving 4 bases unmatched. The CDR3 sequence is 13 residues long. Looked up from germline, CDR1 is MNHEY and CDR2 is SMNVEV (reference sequence). CDR3 nucleotide sequence: TGTGCCAGCAGACCCCGGGGGGGCTACGAGCAGTACTTC. It is translated as CASRPRGGYEQYF.

The genes are TRBV7-9 and TRBJ2-7; tentatively, D is TRBD1 (5 bases). This CDR3 spans 14 amino acids. The germline CDR1 and CDR2 sequences are SEHNR and FQNEAQ (reference sequence). Trimming stripped 1 base from V and 6 bases from J, with 13 bases between. The CDR3 nucleotides read TGTGCCAGCAGCTTAGAGGACACCTGGAGCGAGCAGTACTTC. As protein: CASSLEDTWSEQYF.

The genes are TRBV18 and TRBJ1-6; 7 bases fit TRBD1. Germline V gene lookup returns CDR1 KGHSH and CDR2 LQKENI. The CDR3 is 15 residues long. With V trimmed by 3 bases and J by 5 bases, 4 bases remained unmatched. DNA of the CDR3: TGTGCCAGCTCACCCGCGACAGGGAATAATTCACCCCTCCACTTT. Translation gives CASSPATGNNSPLHF.